This entry is about one T cell receptor (beta chain). Its antigen is unidentified. The entry originates in a study of T-cell memory formation after mild COVID-19. Study-wide findings and caveats: Pre-infection memory showed some responding clones, and this suggested that cross-reactive memory joined.

TCRdb used MiXCR to reprocess the 5' RACE reads, holding one entry per CDR3 protein. The sample has around 500,000 distinct CDR3 sequences, 15% to 20% seen once. The V end lost 4 bases, the J end lost 3 bases, and 12 bases lay between the germline ends. Germline CDR1 reads SGHVS; CDR2 reads FNYEAQ. The CDR3 has 14 amino acids. The chain recombines TRBV7-6 with TRBJ1-1, with D unclear. This clonotype was sampled from an adult woman who had mild COVID-19 (a few samples of this study predate the infection). Cell type and time point are not known. Sequenced sample: PBMCs or a T cell subset sorted from them (not recorded which). The CDR3 coding sequence is TGTGCCAGCAGCTATAAGGAGTGGGACACTGAAGCTTTCTTT. Its translation: CASSYKEWDTEAFF.